A single sample gave rise to the 5 T cell receptor beta chains below, sequenced in a study of blood T cells in healthy people across ages. PCR was performed a second time for 7 to 11 cycles using a sample-barcoded 5' primer and a J-beta primer mix. TCRdb reanalysed the 5' RACE reads using MiXCR and keeps one entry per CDR3 protein. The sample shows 250,000 to 300,000 distinct CDR3 sequences, about 25% of them seen only once. Sequencing was performed on blood. These receptors all stem from a woman in her 70s in good health.

This clonotype has a handful of counts. The chain carries TRBV28 and TRBJ1-3; tentative D call: TRBD1 (5 bases). Trimming stripped 5 bases from V and 3 bases from J, with 11 bases between. This CDR3 spans 14 amino acids. Germline loops: CDR1 MDHEN, CDR2 SYDVKM. CDR3: CASSRQGGGNTIYF. CDR3 bases: TGTGCCAGCAGTAGGCAGGGCGGTGGAAACACCATATATTTT. The whole variable domain, remainder taken from reference TRBV28 and TRBJ1-3, is DVKVTQSSRYLVKRTGEKVFLECVQDMDHENMFWYRQDPGLGLRLIYFSYDVKMKEKGDIPEGYSVSREKKERFSLILESASTNQTSMYLCASSRQGGGNTIYFGEGSWLTVV.

Many counts were recorded for this clonotype. The CDR3 sequence is CSVVRWTQGYTF. DNA of the CDR3: TGCAGCGTTGTACGGTGGACTCAGGGCTACACCTTC. This rearrangement joins TRBV29-1 to TRBJ1-2; D is unclear. The CDR3 consists of 12 residues. Trimming cost V 4 bases and J 8 bases, with 14 bases left between them. Germline V gene data show CDR1 as SQVTM and CDR2 as ANQGSEA.

This rearrangement joins TRBV20-1 to TRBJ2-6, with D possibly matching TRBD2 (5 bases). Germline CDR1 reads DFQATT; CDR2 reads SNEGSKA (reference sequence). The V and J ends lost 4 bases and 4 bases respectively, with 11 bases between them. The CDR3 is made up of 14 amino acids. The CDR3 DNA is TGCAGTGCTACCCCGGGGATCGGGGCCAACGTCCTGACTTTC. Translating gives CSATPGIGANVLTF.

V usage is TRBV5-1 and J usage is TRBJ2-2, with TRBD2 matching over 7 bases. Looked up from germline, CDR1 is SGHRS and CDR2 is YFSETQ. Unmatched junction bases numbered 3, after V lost 6 bases and J lost 1 base. This CDR3 is built from 14 residues. CDR3 DNA: TGCGCCAGCAATCTAGCGGTGAACACCGGGGAGCTGTTTTTT. This encodes CASNLAVNTGELFF. Full variable domain (rest looked up from reference TRBV5-1 and TRBJ2-2): KAGVTQTPRYLIKTRGQQVTLSCSPISGHRSVSWYQQTPGQGLQFLFEYFSETQRNKGNFPGRFSGRQFSNSRSEMNVSTLELGDSALYLCASNLAVNTGELFFGEGSRLTVL.

The rearrangement joins TRBV9 to TRBJ2-2; possibly TRBD2 for D (5 bases). The CDR3 consists of 16 residues. Looked up from germline, CDR1 is SGDLS and CDR2 is YYNGEE. Trimming removed 2 bases at V and 0 bases at J, with 11 bases between. DNA of the CDR3: TGTGCCAGCAGCGTCAGAGCAGCGGCGAACACCGGGGAGCTGTTTTTT. It codes for CASSVRAAANTGELFF.